This T cell receptor beta chain emerged from a study of blood T cells in healthy people across ages. The germline V and J ends were trimmed by 4 bases and 1 base, with 11 bases remaining between them. There are 14 residues in the CDR3. Germline V gene sequence: CDR1 SGHRS, CDR2 YFSETQ. With a J-beta primer mix and a sample-barcoded 5' primer, a second PCR ran about 6 to 11 cycles. Each CDR3 protein is one row after TCRdb ran MiXCR on the 5' RACE reads. There are 600,000 to 1,000,000 distinct CDR3 sequences in the sample; around 25% occur only once, and 3% to 4% lies in the top ten. This same sample was also taken into another study, of T cells of mothers and their children.

Sample: blood. The V and J genes are TRBV5-1 and TRBJ1-2; no clear D gene. This TCR was recovered from a boy between 10 and 17 years old in good health. The CDR3: CASSRRTDNYGYTF. Here the CDR3 DNA reads TGCGCCAGCAGCAGGAGGACGGATAACTATGGCTACACCTTC.